Below, 5 T cell receptor beta chains from the same sample are listed, as sequenced in a study of cytomegalovirus exposure and HLA in healthy donors. Vbeta (60) and Jbeta (13) primers were used in the PCR. TCRdb's table, derived via immunoSEQ multiplex PCR, lists solely in-frame clones and lacks some. This table holds over 20,000 clones. The source material was PBMCs. The receptors shown here come from a man aged 60 to 75 in good health and CMV-seropositive.

The J gene is TRBJ2-7, the V gene TRBV2; D possibly corresponds to TRBD1 (5 bases). The length of the CDR3 is 13 residues. The ends were cut back, 6 bases at V and 5 bases at J, with 14 bases in the middle. Germline CDR1 is SNHLY and CDR2 is FYNNEI. This chain's CDR3 is CASRAEVGHEQYF. The CDR3 nucleotides read TGTGCCAGCAGAGCAGAGGTGGGGCACGAGCAGTACTTC.

V and J are TRBV2 and TRBJ2-1; 8 bases agree with TRBD2. The V and J ends lost 4 bases and 3 bases, in that order; junction bases with no gene match: 5. Germline V gene data show CDR1 as SNHLY and CDR2 as FYNNEI. The CDR3 is 15 residues long. In DNA form, the CDR3 reads TGTGCCAGCAGTGTAGGGCGGGGGGACTACAATGAGCAGTTCTTC. Its protein is CASSVGRGDYNEQFF.

The chain joins TRBV5-6 to TRBJ1-4; D is ambiguous. V was clipped by 4 bases and J by 10 bases, with 8 bases between them. This CDR3 region has 11 residues. Looked up from germline, CDR1 is SGHDT and CDR2 is YYEEEE. Here the CDR3 DNA reads TGTGCCAGCAGCAGGAGTGGAAAACTGTTTTTT. Protein sequence: CASSRSGKLFF.

The J gene is TRBJ2-7, the V gene TRBV4-1; 10 bases align to TRBD1. Looked up from germline, CDR1 is MGHRA and CDR2 is YSYEKL. With V trimmed by 1 base and J by 2 bases, 11 bases remained unmatched. This CDR3 is 18 amino acids long. This chain's CDR3 is CASSQADFLGTGAYEQYF. CDR3 coding DNA: TGCGCCAGCAGCCAAGCCGACTTCCTCGGGACAGGGGCCTACGAGCAGTACTTC.

The V and J genes are TRBV5-1 and TRBJ2-2, with a weak D call TRBD2 (6 bases). The CDR3 has 14 residues. V shed 0 bases and J shed 6 bases, with 9 bases lying between them. Germline V CDR1 and CDR2: SGHRS, YFSETQ. The CDR3 loop is CASSLGTGAGELFF. The CDR3 bases are TGCGCCAGCAGCTTGGGAACGGGAGCCGGGGAGCTGTTTTTT.